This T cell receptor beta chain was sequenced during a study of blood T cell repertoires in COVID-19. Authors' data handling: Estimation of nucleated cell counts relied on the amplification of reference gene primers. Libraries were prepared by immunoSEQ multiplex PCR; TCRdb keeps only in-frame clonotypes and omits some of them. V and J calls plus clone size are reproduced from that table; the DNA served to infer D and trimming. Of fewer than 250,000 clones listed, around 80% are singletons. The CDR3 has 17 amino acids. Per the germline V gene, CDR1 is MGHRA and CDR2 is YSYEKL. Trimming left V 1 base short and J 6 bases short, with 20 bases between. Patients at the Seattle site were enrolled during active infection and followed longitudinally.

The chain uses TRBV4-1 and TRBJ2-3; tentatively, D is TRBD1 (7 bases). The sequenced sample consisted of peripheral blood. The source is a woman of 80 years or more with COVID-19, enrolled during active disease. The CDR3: CASSQASGAQQGDTQYF. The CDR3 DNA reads TGCGCCAGCAGCCAAGCCTCGGGGGCCCAACAGGGGGATACGCAGTATTTT.